The subject of this entry is one TCR beta chain. These data come from a study of OX40 agonist ivuxolimab in advanced cancers. After removal of 0 bases from V and 3 bases from J, the junction contained 1 base not matched to a gene. The CDR3 totals 16 residues. CDR1 MRHNA and CDR2 SNTAGT come from the germline V gene. Sequencing used immunoSEQ multiplex PCR; TCRdb keeps in-frame clones, though not all of them. The sample shows thousands of clones, less than 90% of them seen only once. The chain couples TRBV6-4 to TRBJ2-1; 11 bases are a match to TRBD1. The source was CD4+ or CD8+ T cells sorted from blood, collected in a trial of the OX40 agonist ivuxolimab. This TCR was sampled from an adult with an advanced solid tumor such as melanoma, head and neck, liver or kidney cancer. The CDR3 sequence is CASSDSGQGDYNEQFF. The CDR3, as DNA: TGTGCCAGCAGTGACTCGGGACAGGGGGACTACAATGAGCAGTTCTTC.